This is a list of T cell receptor beta chains from one sample in a study of T cell responses to AZD1222 COVID-19 vaccine. TCRdb's table, derived via immunoSEQ multiplex PCR, lists solely in-frame clones and lacks some. Among about 140,000 clones listed, approximately 89% were seen once. The specimen comprised peripheral blood, sampled on day 0 of AZD1222 vaccination. Receptors originate from an adult in good health. Each CDR3 is given with its conserved first and last residue. Fields, in order: clone size, V gene, J gene, D gene, CDR3 DNA, CDR3 protein. D genes are given only for firm matches. The size entry is marked missing in some rows and otherwise reads once, few, many or a size class.

-	TRBV12-3/TRBV12-4	TRBJ1-1	-	TGTGCCGACAGCTCATTACCGAACACTGAAGCTTTCTTT	CADSSLPNTEAFF
-	TRBV11-2	TRBJ1-3	-	TGTGCCAGCAGCCAGCAGGTCACCATATATTTT	CASSQQVTIYF
-	TRBV5-1	TRBJ2-7	-	TGCGCCAGCAGCTTGGACCAAACCGAGCAGTACTTC	CASSLDQTEQYF
-	TRBV4-1	TRBJ1-6	-	TGCGCCAGCAGCCAAGTTCTCGGACCCCTCCACTTT	CASSQVLGPLHF
-	TRBV4-3	TRBJ1-1	-	TGCGCCAGCAGCTTCTCGGGACGGGAAGCTTTCTTT	CASSFSGREAFF
-	TRBV6-4	TRBJ1-2	-	TGTGCCAGCAGTGACTCGCGGGGCTACACCTTC	CASSDSRGYTF
once	TRBV12-5	TRBJ2-6	-	TGTGCTAGTGGAAATATAGACTCACCTCCTGGGGCCAACGTCCTGACTTTC	CASGNIDSPPGANVLTF
-	TRBV21-1	TRBJ2-7	-	TGTGCCAGCAGCGCCTTCGAGGAGGCCCCTCCGACCTACGAGCAGTACTTC	CASSAFEEAPPTYEQYF
-	TRBV4-3	TRBJ2-3	TRBD1	TGCGCCAGCAGCCTGGACAGGGGCACAGATACGCAGTATTTT	CASSLDRGTDTQYF
once	TRBV5-1	TRBJ1-3	-	TGCGCCAGCAGCCTAGGGGGAACCGTCTCTGGAAACACCATATATTTT	CASSLGGTVSGNTIYF
few	TRBV9	TRBJ2-2	-	TGTGCCAGCAGCCTGACCCTGGGCGGGGAGCTGTTTTTT	CASSLTLGGELFF
-	TRBV4-2	TRBJ2-7	TRBD2	TGTGCCAGCAGCCAAGCGAGAGCGGGAGAGTCCTACGAGCAGTACTTC	CASSQARAGESYEQYF
-	TRBV15	TRBJ1-6	TRBD1	TGTGCCACCAGGACAGGGTACTCACCCCTCCACTTT	CATRTGYSPLHF